The present entry profiles one TCR beta chain with its context. No antigen is known for it. This sample is part of a study of T cell responses to AZD1222 COVID-19 vaccine. Study-level points and caveats: White British donors predominated, females outnumbered males, and clonal diversity was possibly underestimated.

The V and J ends lost 6 bases and 8 bases respectively, with 20 bases between them. The CDR3 contains 15 residues. Germline loops: CDR1 MNHEY, CDR2 SVGAGI. The protocol was immunoSEQ multiplex PCR, while the TCRdb copy is restricted to in-frame clones and leaves out a portion. The sample lists 140,000 or so clones, roughly 93% occurring once. The chain combines TRBV6-5 with TRBJ1-3, with a tentative D call TRBD1 (5 bases). This sequence originates from an adult who had recovered from COVID-19. Material: peripheral blood, obtained after recovery from COVID-19. In DNA form, the CDR3 reads TGTGCCAGCAGCCCCCAAGTGAGGGGTTGGGACACCATATATTTT. This codes for CASSPQVRGWDTIYF.